This T cell receptor (beta chain) was captured in a study of CD8 T cells in ankylosing spondylitis. This clonotype was seen only a few times. In making TCR beta libraries, quantitative 5'-RACE with molecular barcodes was used. TCRdb recomputed calls from the 5' RACE reads with MiXCR, one row per CDR3 protein. The sample comprises just under 350,000 distinct CDR3 sequences, roughly 14% of which are singletons, and about 1% rests with the top ten. The sequenced sample consisted of blood, either unsorted or a sorted T cell fraction (not recorded which). The sequence was obtained from a male donor with ankylosing spondylitis or in good health (not recorded which).

Here the CDR3 reads CATSGGTSNQPQHF. CDR3 bases: TGTGCAACATCTGGGGGGACGAGCAATCAGCCCCAGCATTTT. The rearrangement links TRBV7-8 to TRBJ1-5; possible D gene TRBD1, 5 bases. Looked up from germline, CDR1 is SGHVS and CDR2 is FQNEAQ. There are 14 residues in the CDR3.